The 20 T cell receptor beta chains listed next were all sequenced from one sample in a study of blood T cell repertoires in COVID-19. Sequencing used immunoSEQ multiplex PCR; TCRdb keeps in-frame clones, though not all of them. This sample carries roughly 170,000 clones, 65% to 85% of them seen once, and the ten largest clones take about 5.8%. The sequenced sample was PBMCs or T cells enriched from blood (not recorded which). The receptor source for this set is a woman aged 40 to 49 with acute COVID-19.

V gene TRBV27 combines with J gene TRBJ2-7, with 8 bases lining up with TRBD1. Trimming removed 8 bases from V and 0 bases from J; junction bases left unmatched: 3. This CDR3 contains 13 residues. Germline V gives CDR1 MNHEY, CDR2 SMNVEV (reference sequence). CDR3 amino acids: CASSTGDSYEQYF. Written as DNA, the CDR3 is TGTGCCAGCTCGACAGGGGACTCCTACGAGCAGTACTTC.

V usage is TRBV7-2 and J usage is TRBJ2-4; 7 bases are shared with TRBD2. The germline V gene encodes CDR1 SGHTA and CDR2 FQGNSA. V dropped 6 bases and J dropped 7; count of bases not matched to a gene: 6. The CDR3 runs to 13 residues. The CDR3 sequence is CASSQLGGNIQYF. The CDR3, as DNA: TGTGCCAGCAGTCAACTCGGGGGGAACATTCAGTACTTC. The full variable domain, with the rest looked up from reference TRBV7-2 and TRBJ2-4, is GAGVSQSPSNKVTEKGKDVELRCDPISGHTALYWYRQSLGQGLEFLIYFQGNSAPDKSGLPSDRFSAERTGGSVSTLTIQRTQQEDSAVYLCASSQLGGNIQYFGAGTRLSVL.

This clone was detected only once. The chain uses TRBV14 and TRBJ2-2, with D possibly being TRBD2 (5 bases). This CDR3 spans 15 amino acids. Germline CDR1 is SGHDN and CDR2 is FVKESK. Between the trimmed V and J ends, which lost 1 base and 6 bases, there was a span of 12 bases. This CDR3 is CASSQGRSVAGELFF. DNA for the CDR3: TGTGCCAGCAGCCAAGGGAGGTCTGTGGCCGGGGAGCTGTTTTTT.

This rearrangement joins TRBV2 to TRBJ1-1, with 7 bases matching TRBD1. Germline-derived CDR1 and CDR2 are SNHLY and FYNNEI. J gave up 0 bases and V 6 bases, and 7 bases lay outside the gene matches. This CDR3 is built from 15 residues. The CDR3 reads CASRRGTVMNTEAFF. The CDR3 DNA sequence: TGTGCCAGCAGACGCGGGACAGTCATGAACACTGAAGCTTTCTTT.

This clone was found once. The chain joins TRBV2 to TRBJ2-1; D is unresolved. The V gene's germline CDR1 is SNHLY and CDR2 FYNNEI. This CDR3 region has 13 residues. Trimming pared 3 bases from V and 10 bases from J, leaving 13 bases between. The CDR3 sequence: CASSEYTALEQFF. CDR3 DNA sequence: TGTGCCAGCAGTGAGTATACTGCGTTAGAGCAGTTCTTC.

This sequence joins TRBV6-5 and TRBJ1-1; 7 nucleotides align to TRBD1. This CDR3 has 15 residues. Trimming took 5 bases from V and 3 from J; bases not matched to a gene: 9. CDR1 and CDR2 (germline): MNHEY, SVGAGI. The CDR3, as DNA: TGTGCCAGCAGTCCACAGGGGAGGAGGGACACTGAAGCTTTCTTT. Its protein product is CASSPQGRRDTEAFF.

In this sample, this clone turned up once. The chain employs TRBV18 and TRBJ2-7; D is possibly TRBD1 (5 bases). The V end lost 3 bases, the J end lost 5 bases, and 11 bases lay between the germline ends. Per the germline V gene, CDR1 is KGHSH and CDR2 is LQKENI. CDR3 length: 13 residues. The CDR3 protein is CASSPGQGNEQYV. The CDR3 coding sequence is TGTGCCAGCTCACCGGGGCAGGGTAACGAGCAGTACGTC.

The chain is built from TRBV3-1 (or the pseudogene TRBV3-2) and TRBJ2-3; TRBD2 is a possible D gene (6 bases). The CDR3 is made up of 16 amino acids. Trimming removed 0 bases from V and 3 bases from J, with 13 bases in between. Germline CDR1 LGHDT, CDR2 YNNKEL (reference sequence). The CDR3 coding sequence is TGTGCCAGCAGCCAAGACGGGGGAGAAGGGACAGATACGCAGTATTTT. Translating it yields CASSQDGGEGTDTQYF.

This sequence joins TRBV7-2 and TRBJ1-2; 7 nucleotides line up with TRBD1. V trimming: 4 bases; J trimming: 0 bases; junction bases outside the gene matches: 5. This CDR3 is 15 amino acids long. The V gene's germline CDR1 is SGHTA and CDR2 FQGNSA. The chain's CDR3 is CASSSTGATNYGYTF. The DNA of the CDR3 is TGTGCCAGCAGCTCAACAGGGGCGACTAACTATGGCTACACCTTC.

This clone was found once. In nucleotides, the CDR3 is TGCGCCAGCAGTGAACCTCCGGGGGATGAGCAGTTCTTC. Its protein product is CASSEPPGDEQFF. The J gene is TRBJ2-1, the V gene TRBV10-1; the D gene is possibly TRBD2 (6 bases). Trimming cost V 3 bases and J 8 bases, with 11 bases left between them. Germline V CDR1 and CDR2: WNHNN, SYGVQD (reference sequence). The CDR3 covers 13 residues.

This clone was seen just once. The chain recombines TRBV29-1 with TRBJ1-3; possibly TRBD1 for D (6 bases). CDR3 length: 12 amino acids. In germline, CDR1 is SQVTM, CDR2 ANQGSEA. Trimming pared 6 bases from V and 8 bases from J, leaving 14 bases between. CDR3 nucleotides: TGCAGCGTCGGGACACTCGGGGACACCATATATTTT. It translates to CSVGTLGDTIYF. The full variable domain, its missing parts supplied by reference TRBV29-1 and TRBJ1-3, is SAVISQKPSRDICQRGTSLTIQCQVDSQVTMMFWYRQQPGQSLTLIATANQGSEATYESGFVIDKFPISRPNLTFSTLTVSNMSPEDSSIYLCSVGTLGDTIYFGEGSWLTVV.

V is TRBV10-3 and J is TRBJ1-1; 9 nucleotides line up with TRBD1. Germline values: CDR1 ENHRY, CDR2 SYGVKD. The CDR3 has 15 residues. V lost 4 bases to trimming and J lost 3 bases; unmatched junction nucleotides: 6. As DNA, the CDR3 is TGTGCCATCAGTGTCCTGGACAGGGGAGACACTGAAGCTTTCTTT. Translation gives CAISVLDRGDTEAFF.

J is TRBJ2-2 and V is TRBV9; no clear D. The CDR3 loop spans 16 amino acids. CDR1 and CDR2 from the germline V gene are SGDLS and YYNGEE. V lost 2 bases and J lost 2, with 13 bases in between. The CDR3 DNA reads as TGTGCCAGCAGCGTCTCAAGCGAGTCTAACACCGGGGAGCTGTTTTTT. As protein: CASSVSSESNTGELFF.

V usage is TRBV2 and J usage is TRBJ2-3; D remains ambiguous. CDR1 SNHLY and CDR2 FYNNEI come from the germline V gene. This CDR3 is 16 amino acids long. Trimming shortened V by 3 bases and J by 2 bases, and 15 bases separated the two germline ends. The CDR3 nucleotides read TGTGCCAGCAGTGAGGTTAGATTCGAAATCACAGATACGCAGTATTTT. Residues: CASSEVRFEITDTQYF. Supplemented by reference TRBV2 and TRBJ2-3, the full variable domain reads EPEVTQTPSHQVTQMGQEVILRCVPISNHLYFYWYRQILGQKVEFLVSFYNNEISEKSEIFDDQFSVERPDGSNFTLKIRSTKLEDSAMYFCASSEVRFEITDTQYFGPGTRLTVL.

The chain is built from TRBV20-1 and TRBJ2-1; TRBD2 agrees at 13 bases. This CDR3 region has 15 residues. The germline V gene has CDR1 DFQATT and CDR2 SNEGSKA (reference sequence). J gave up 6 bases and V 3 bases, and 5 bases lay outside the gene matches. The CDR3 here is CSASTSGRAGNEQFF. The CDR3, as DNA: TGCAGTGCTAGTACTAGCGGGAGGGCCGGCAATGAGCAGTTCTTC.

Comment on this clone: One end of the junction does not line up with germline, which may come from a read error. The rearrangement joins TRBV19 to TRBJ2-2; the D gene is possibly TRBD1 (6 bases). Germline V gene lookup returns CDR1 LNHDA and CDR2 SQIVND (reference sequence). This CDR3 has 14 residues. CDR3 in amino acids: CASSIDFTRQETSF. CDR3 in DNA: TGTGCCAGTAGTATAGATTTTACCCGACAGGAGACTTCCTTT.

The J gene is TRBJ1-4, the V gene TRBV29-1, with D possibly being TRBD1 (5 bases). V lost 7 bases and J 4 bases, leaving 10 bases between the germline ends. The germline CDR1 and CDR2 sequences are SQVTM and ANQGSEA. CDR3 length: 12 amino acids. The CDR3 nucleotides read TGCAGCGGGGGGGGAGGTAATGAAAAACTGTTTTTT. The encoded protein is CSGGGGNEKLFF.

This clone has just a few counts. V gene TRBV2 combines with J gene TRBJ2-1; perhaps TRBD2 as D (6 bases). Trimming stripped 11 bases from V and 8 bases from J, with 19 bases between. Germline loops: CDR1 SNHLY, CDR2 FYNNEI. This CDR3 spans 13 amino acids. CDR3 sequence reads: CAAGLRGIDEQFF. The CDR3 DNA reads TGTGCCGCAGGGCTGCGCGGGATCGATGAGCAGTTCTTC.

The V gene is TRBV28, the J gene TRBJ1-2; D call uncertain. The CDR3 has 14 amino acids. Germline values: CDR1 MDHEN, CDR2 SYDVKM. V lost 4 bases and J 1 base, leaving 10 bases between the germline ends. The CDR3 bases are TGTGCCAGCAGTTACGGGGTCATTAACTATGGCTACACCTTC. Translation: CASSYGVINYGYTF.

This clone turned up a few times. J is TRBJ2-1 and V is TRBV9; 13 bases line up with TRBD2. Trimming at V came to 4 bases and at J to 9 bases, leaving 10 bases not matched to a gene. From germline, CDR1 is SGDLS and CDR2 YYNGEE. The CDR3 totals 16 residues. The CDR3 protein is CASSPGLAGEWGEQFF. CDR3 in DNA: TGTGCCAGCAGCCCCGGACTAGCGGGAGAATGGGGTGAGCAGTTCTTC.